This T cell receptor beta chain was recovered during a study of spatial heterogeneity in lung cancer. As for the study in general: After resection, follow-up PBMC samples were sequenced when available, at a median of roughly 26 months later. Findings and caveats of the study: TCRs found ubiquitously expanded in tumor appeared in blood more at resection than at follow-up.

Trimming shortened V by 7 bases and J by 2 bases, and 6 bases separated the two germline ends. Looked up from germline, CDR1 is MNHEY and CDR2 is SMNVEV (reference sequence). The CDR3 is made up of 12 amino acids. This clonotype was seen only a few times. Its antigen remains unidentified. Each TCR cDNA molecule bore a unique molecular identifier. TCRdb analysed the 5' RACE reads with MiXCR anew, one entry per CDR3 protein. The sample includes about 94,000 distinct CDR3 sequences, just under 20% seen only once; the top ten take less than 25%. The time point denotes: blood at routine non-recurrence follow-up after resection. Unsorted samples of tumor, nontumor lung or frozen PBMC had their whole RNA sequenced.

Source: PBMCs, taken at follow-up. The clonotype comes from a male donor with early-stage non-small cell lung cancer. The V and J genes are TRBV27 and TRBJ2-1; D gene ambiguous. In DNA form, the CDR3 reads TGTGCCAGCAAACCACCCTACAATGAGCAGTTCTTC. It yields the protein CASKPPYNEQFF.